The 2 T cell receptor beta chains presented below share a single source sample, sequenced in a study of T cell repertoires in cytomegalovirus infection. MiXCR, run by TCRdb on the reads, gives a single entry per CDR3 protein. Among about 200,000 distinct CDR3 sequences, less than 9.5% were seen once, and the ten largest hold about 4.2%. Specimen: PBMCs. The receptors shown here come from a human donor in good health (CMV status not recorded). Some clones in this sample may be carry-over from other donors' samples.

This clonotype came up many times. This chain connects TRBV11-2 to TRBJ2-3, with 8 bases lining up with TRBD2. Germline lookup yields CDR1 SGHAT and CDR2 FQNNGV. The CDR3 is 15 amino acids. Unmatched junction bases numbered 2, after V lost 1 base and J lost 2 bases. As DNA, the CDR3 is TGTGCCAGCAGCTTAGGTGGACTAGCCACAGATACGCAGTATTTT. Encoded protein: CASSLGGLATDTQYF.

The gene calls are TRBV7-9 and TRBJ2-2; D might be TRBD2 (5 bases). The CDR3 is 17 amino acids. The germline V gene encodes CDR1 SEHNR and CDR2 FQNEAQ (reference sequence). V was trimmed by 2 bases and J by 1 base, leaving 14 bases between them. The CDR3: CASSLIASGMNTGELFF. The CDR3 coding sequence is TGTGCCAGCAGCTTAATTGCGTCGGGAATGAACACCGGGGAGCTGTTTTTT.